This TCR beta chain comes out of a study of blood T cell repertoires in COVID-19. Sequencing was performed with immunoSEQ multiplex PCR; in TCRdb, only in-frame clones are kept and a portion is missing. The sample contains about 310,000 clones, approximately 86% of which appear only once. Trimming took off 5 bases at V and 0 bases at J, with 11 bases between the two ends. Germline V gives CDR1 SGHAT, CDR2 FQNNGV. The CDR3 loop spans 15 amino acids. V and J are TRBV11-2 and TRBJ1-3, with a possible D match to TRBD1 (5 bases). Sequenced input: PBMCs or T cells enriched from blood (not recorded which). The source is a woman aged 18-35 years who had recovered from COVID-19. The CDR3 bases are TGTGCCAGCAGCCCTTACAGGAGCTCTGGAAACACCATATATTTT. This translates into CASSPYRSSGNTIYF.